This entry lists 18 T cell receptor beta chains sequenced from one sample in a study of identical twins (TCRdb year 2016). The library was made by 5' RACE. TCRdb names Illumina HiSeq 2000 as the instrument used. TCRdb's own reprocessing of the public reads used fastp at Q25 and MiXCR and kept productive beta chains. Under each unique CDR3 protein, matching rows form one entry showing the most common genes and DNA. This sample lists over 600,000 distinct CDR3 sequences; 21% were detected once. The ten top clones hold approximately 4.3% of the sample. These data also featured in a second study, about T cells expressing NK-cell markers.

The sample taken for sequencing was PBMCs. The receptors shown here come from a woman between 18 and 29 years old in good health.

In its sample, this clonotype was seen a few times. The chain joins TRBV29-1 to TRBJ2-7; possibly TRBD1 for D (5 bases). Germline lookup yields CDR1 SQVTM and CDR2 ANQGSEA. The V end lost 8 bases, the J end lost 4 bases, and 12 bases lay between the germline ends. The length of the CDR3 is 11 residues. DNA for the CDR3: TGCAGCTTCCCCCCAGGGTACGAGCAGTACTTC. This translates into CSFPPGYEQYF.

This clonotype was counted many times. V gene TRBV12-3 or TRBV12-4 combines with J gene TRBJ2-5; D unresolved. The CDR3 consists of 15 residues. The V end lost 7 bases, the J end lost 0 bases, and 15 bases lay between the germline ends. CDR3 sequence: CASTSTWSNQETQYF. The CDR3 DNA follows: TGTGCCAGCACATCGACTTGGTCAAACCAAGAGACCCAGTACTTC.

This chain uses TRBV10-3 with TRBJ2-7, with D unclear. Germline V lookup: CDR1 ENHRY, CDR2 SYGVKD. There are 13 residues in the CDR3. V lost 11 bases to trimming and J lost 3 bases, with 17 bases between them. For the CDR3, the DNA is TGTGCCGTCTTTCCCACGGGCGGCTACGAGCAGTACTTC. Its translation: CAVFPTGGYEQYF.

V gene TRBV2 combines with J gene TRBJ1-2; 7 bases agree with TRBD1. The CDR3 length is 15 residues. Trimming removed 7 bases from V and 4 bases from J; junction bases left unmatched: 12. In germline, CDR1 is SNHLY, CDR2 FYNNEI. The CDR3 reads CASKSPRQGGYGYTF. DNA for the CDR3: TGTGCCAGCAAATCCCCACGACAGGGAGGCTATGGCTACACCTTC.

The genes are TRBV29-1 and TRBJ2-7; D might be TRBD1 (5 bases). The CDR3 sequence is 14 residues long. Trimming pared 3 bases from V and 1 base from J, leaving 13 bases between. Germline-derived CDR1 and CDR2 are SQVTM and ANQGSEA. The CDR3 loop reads CSVDIRGNSYEQYF. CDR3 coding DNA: TGCAGCGTTGACATTAGGGGAAATTCCTACGAGCAGTACTTC.

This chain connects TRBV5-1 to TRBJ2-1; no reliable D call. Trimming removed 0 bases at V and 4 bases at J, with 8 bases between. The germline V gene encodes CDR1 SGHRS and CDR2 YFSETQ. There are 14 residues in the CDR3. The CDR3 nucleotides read TGCGCCAGCAGCTTGGGTTCTGTTTACAATGAGCAGTTCTTC. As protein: CASSLGSVYNEQFF.

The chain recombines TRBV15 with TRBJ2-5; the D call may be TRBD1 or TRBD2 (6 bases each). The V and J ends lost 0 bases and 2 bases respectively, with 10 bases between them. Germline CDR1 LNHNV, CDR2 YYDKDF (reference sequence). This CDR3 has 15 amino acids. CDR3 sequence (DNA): TGTGCCACCAGCAGAGATCCGGGGGCGCAAGAGACCCAGTACTTC. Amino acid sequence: CATSRDPGAQETQYF. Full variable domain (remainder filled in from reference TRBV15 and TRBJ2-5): DAMVIQNPRYQVTQFGKPVTLSCSQTLNHNVMYWYQQKSSQAPKLLFHYYDKDFNNEADTPDNFQSRRPNTSFCFLDIRSPGLGDTAMYLCATSRDPGAQETQYFGPGTRLLVL.

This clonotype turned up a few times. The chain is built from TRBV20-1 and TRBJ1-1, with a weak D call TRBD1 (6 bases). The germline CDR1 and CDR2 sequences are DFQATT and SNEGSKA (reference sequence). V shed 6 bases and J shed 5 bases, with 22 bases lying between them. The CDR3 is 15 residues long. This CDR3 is CSAHSPPGQQTEAFF. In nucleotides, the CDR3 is TGCAGTGCCCACTCCCCTCCGGGACAACAGACTGAAGCTTTCTTT.

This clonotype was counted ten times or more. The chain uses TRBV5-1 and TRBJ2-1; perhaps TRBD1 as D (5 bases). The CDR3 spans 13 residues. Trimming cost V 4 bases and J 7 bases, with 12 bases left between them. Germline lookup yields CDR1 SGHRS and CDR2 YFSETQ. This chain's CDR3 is CASSPGRVNEQFF. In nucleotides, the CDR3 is TGCGCCAGCAGCCCAGGCAGGGTTAATGAGCAGTTCTTC.

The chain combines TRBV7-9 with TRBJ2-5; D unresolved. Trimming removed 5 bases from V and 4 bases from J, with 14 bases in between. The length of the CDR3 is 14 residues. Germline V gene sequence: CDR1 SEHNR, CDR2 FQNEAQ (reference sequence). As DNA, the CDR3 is TGTGCCAGCAGCCCTGGCCTGGGATTAGAGACCCAGTACTTC. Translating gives CASSPGLGLETQYF.

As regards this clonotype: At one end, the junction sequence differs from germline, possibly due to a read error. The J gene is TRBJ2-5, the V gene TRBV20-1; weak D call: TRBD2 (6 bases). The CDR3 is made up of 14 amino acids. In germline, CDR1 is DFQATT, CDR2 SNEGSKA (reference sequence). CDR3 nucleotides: TGCAGTGCTTCTAGTATGGAGGGCCAAGTGACCCAGTACTTC. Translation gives CSASSMEGQVTQYF.

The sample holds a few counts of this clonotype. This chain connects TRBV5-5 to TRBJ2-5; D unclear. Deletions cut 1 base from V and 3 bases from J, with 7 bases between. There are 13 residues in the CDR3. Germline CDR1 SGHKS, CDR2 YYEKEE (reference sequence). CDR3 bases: TGTGCCAGCAGCTTGTTACCCGAAGAGACCCAGTACTTC. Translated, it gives CASSLLPEETQYF.

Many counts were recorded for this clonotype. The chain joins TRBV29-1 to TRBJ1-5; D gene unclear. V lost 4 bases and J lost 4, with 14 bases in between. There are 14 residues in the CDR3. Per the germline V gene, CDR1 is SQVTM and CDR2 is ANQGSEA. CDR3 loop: CSVVTGVVNQPQHF. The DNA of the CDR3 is TGCAGCGTTGTCACGGGAGTCGTGAATCAGCCCCAGCATTTT. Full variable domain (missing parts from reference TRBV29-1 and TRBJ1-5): SAVISQKPSRDICQRGTSLTIQCQVDSQVTMMFWYRQQPGQSLTLIATANQGSEATYESGFVIDKFPISRPNLTFSTLTVSNMSPEDSSIYLCSVVTGVVNQPQHFGDGTRLSIL.

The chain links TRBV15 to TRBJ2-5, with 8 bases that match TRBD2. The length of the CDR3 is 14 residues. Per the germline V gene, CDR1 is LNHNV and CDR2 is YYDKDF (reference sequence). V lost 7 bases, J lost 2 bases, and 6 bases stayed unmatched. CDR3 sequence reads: CATNSRGEQETQYF. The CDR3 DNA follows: TGTGCCACCAATTCGCGGGGGGAACAAGAGACCCAGTACTTC.

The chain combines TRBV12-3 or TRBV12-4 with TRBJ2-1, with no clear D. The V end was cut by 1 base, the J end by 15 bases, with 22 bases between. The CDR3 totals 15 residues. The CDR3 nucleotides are TGTGCCAGCAGTTTAGGTGCTGGGATGCGCGGTGGTGGGTTCTTC. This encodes CASSLGAGMRGGGFF.

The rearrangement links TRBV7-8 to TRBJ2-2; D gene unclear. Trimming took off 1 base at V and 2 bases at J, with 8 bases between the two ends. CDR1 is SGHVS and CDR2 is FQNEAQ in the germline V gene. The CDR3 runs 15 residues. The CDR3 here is CASSLEHPNTGELFF. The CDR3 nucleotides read TGTGCCAGCAGCTTAGAACACCCCAACACCGGGGAGCTGTTTTTT.

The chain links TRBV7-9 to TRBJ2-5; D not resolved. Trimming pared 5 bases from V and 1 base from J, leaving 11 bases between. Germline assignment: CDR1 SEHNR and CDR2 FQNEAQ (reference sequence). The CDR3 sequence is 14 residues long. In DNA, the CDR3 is TGTGCCAGCAGCCGCCCGGATCCCCAAGAGACCCAGTACTTC. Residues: CASSRPDPQETQYF. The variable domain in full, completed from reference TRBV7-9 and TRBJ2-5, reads DTGVSQNPRHKITKRGQNVTFRCDPISEHNRLYWYRQTLGQGPEFLTYFQNEAQLEKSRLLSDRFSAERPKGSFSTLEIQRTEQGDSAMYLCASSRPDPQETQYFGPGTRLLVL.

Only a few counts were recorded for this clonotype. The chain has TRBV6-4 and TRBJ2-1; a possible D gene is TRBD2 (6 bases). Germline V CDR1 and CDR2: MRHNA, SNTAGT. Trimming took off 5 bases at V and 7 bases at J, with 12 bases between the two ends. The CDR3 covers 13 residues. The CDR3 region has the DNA TGTGCCAGCAGTCACGGGAGTTCAAATGAGCAGTTCTTC. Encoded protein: CASSHGSSNEQFF.